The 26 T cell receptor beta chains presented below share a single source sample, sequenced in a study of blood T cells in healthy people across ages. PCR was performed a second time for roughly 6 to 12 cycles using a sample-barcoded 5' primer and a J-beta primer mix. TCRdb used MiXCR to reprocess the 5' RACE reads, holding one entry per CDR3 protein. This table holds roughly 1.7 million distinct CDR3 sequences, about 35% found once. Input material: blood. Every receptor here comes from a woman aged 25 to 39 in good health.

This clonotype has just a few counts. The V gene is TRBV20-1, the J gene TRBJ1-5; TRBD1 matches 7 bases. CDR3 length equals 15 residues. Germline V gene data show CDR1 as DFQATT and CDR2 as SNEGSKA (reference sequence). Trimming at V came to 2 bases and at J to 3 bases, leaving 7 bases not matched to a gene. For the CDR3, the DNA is TGCAGTGCTAGAACCGGACAGGTCGACAATCAGCCCCAGCATTTT. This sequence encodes CSARTGQVDNQPQHF.

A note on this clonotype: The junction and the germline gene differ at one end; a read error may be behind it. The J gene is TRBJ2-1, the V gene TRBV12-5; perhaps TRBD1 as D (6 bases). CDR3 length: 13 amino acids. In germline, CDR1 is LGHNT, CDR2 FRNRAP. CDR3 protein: CASGWTVNNEQFF. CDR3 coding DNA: TGTGCTAGTGGTTGGACAGTGAACAATGAGCAGTTCTTT.

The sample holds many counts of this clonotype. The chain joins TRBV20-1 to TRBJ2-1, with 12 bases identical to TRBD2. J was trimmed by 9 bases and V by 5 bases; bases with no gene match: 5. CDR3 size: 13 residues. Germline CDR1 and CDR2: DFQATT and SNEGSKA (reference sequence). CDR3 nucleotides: TGCAGTGCTGGACTAGCGGGGTCCGGTGAGCAGTTCTTC. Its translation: CSAGLAGSGEQFF.

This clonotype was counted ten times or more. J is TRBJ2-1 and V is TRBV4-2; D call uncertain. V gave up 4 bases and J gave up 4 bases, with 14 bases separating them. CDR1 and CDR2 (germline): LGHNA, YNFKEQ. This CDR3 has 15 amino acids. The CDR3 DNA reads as TGTGCCAGCAGCCCCTCCTTCGACTGGTACAATGAGCAGTTCTTC. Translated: CASSPSFDWYNEQFF.

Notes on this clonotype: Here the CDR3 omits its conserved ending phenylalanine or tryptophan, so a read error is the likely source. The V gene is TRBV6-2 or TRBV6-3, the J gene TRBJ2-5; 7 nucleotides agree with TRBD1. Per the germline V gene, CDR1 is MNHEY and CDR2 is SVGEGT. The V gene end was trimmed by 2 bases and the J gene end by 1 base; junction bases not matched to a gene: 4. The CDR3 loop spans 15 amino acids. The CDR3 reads CASSYVTGVQETQYY. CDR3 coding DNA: TGTGCCAGCAGTTACGTCACAGGGGTCCAAGAGACCCAGTACTAC.

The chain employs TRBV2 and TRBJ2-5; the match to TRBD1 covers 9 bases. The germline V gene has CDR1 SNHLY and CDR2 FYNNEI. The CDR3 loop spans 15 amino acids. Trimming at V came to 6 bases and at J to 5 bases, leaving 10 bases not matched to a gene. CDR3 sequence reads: CASRSRDRARETQYF. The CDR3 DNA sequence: TGTGCCAGCAGGTCCCGGGACAGGGCTCGTGAGACCCAGTACTTC.

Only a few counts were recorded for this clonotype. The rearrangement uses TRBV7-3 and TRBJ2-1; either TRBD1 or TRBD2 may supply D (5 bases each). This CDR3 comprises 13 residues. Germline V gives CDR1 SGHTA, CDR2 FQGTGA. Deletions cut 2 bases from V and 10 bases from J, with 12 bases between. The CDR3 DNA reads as TGTGCCAGCAGCTTAGGTGAGGGGCGCGAGCAGTTCTTC. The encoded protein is CASSLGEGREQFF.

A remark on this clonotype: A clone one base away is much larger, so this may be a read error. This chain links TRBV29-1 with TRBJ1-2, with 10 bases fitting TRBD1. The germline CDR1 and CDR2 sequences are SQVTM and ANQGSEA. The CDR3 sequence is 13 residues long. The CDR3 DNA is TGCAGCGATCGGGACAGGGGCAACTATGACTACACCTTC. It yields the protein CSDRDRGNYDYTF.

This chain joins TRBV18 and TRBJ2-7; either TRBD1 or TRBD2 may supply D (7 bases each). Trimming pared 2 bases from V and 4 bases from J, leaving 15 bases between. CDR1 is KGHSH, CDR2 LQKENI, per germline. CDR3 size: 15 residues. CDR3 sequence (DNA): TGTGCCAGCTCACCATCGACAGGGAGGGCGTACGAGCAGTACTTC. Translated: CASSPSTGRAYEQYF. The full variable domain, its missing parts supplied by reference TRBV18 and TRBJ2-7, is NAGVMQNPRHLVRRRGQEARLRCSPMKGHSHVYWYRQLPEEGLKFMVYLQKENIIDESGMPKERFSAEFPKEGPSILRIQQVVRGDSAAYFCASSPSTGRAYEQYFGPGTRLTVT.

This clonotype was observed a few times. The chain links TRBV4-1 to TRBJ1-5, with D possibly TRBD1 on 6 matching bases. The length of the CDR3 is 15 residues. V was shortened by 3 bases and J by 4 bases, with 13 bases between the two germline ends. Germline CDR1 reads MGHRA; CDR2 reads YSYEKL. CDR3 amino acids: CASSHPDRYNQPQHF. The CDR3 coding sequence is TGCGCCAGCAGCCACCCGGACAGATATAATCAGCCCCAGCATTTT.

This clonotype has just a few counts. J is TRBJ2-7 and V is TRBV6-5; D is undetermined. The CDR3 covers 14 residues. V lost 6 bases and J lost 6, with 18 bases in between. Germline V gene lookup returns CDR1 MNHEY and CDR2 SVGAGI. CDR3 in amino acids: CASRPRAPESEQYF. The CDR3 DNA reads TGTGCCAGCAGACCCCGGGCCCCTGAGAGCGAGCAGTACTTC.

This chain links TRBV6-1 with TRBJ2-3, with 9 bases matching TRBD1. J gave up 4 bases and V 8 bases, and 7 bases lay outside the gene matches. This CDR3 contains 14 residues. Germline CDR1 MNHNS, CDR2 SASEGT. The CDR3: CASRWDRVADTQYF. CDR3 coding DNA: TGTGCCAGCCGTTGGGACAGGGTCGCAGATACGCAGTATTTT.

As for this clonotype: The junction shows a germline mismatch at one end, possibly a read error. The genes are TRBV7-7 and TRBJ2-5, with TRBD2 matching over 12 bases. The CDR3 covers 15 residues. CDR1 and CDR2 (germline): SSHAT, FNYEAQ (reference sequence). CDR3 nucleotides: TGTGCCAGCAGCTTAGGACTAGCGGGAGTCGAGACCCGGTACTTC. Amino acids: CASSLGLAGVETRYF.

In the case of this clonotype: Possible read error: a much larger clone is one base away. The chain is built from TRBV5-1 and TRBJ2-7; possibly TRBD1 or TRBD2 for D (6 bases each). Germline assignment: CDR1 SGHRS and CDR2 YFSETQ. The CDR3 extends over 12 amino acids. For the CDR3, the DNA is TGCGCCAGCAGCTGGGGGGCAGATGAGCAGTGCTTC. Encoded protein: CASSWGADEQCF.

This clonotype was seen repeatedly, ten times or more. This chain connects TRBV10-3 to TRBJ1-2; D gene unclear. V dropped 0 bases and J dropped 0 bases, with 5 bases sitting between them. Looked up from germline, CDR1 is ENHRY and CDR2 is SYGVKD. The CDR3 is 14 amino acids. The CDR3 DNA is TGTGCCATCAGTGAGTCAGGACCTAACTATGGCTACACCTTC. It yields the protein CAISESGPNYGYTF.

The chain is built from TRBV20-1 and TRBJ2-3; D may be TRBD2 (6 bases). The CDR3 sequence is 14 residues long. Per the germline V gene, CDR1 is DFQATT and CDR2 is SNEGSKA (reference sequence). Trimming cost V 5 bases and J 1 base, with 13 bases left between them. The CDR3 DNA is TGCAGTGCTGGGGACTCTGCACGCACAGATACGCAGTATTTT. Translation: CSAGDSARTDTQYF.

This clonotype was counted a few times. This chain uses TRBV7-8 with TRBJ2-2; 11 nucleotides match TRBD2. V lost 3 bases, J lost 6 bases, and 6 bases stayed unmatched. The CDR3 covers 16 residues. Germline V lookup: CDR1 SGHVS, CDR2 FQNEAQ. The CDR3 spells CASSLALAGGPGELFF. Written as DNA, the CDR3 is TGTGCCAGCAGCTTGGCCCTAGCGGGAGGACCCGGGGAGCTGTTTTTT.

Here the CDR3 DNA reads TGCAGTGCTGAGGCCCTAGGGATAGACACCGGGGAGCTGTTTTTT. Its protein product is CSAEALGIDTGELFF. This chain connects TRBV20-1 to TRBJ2-2; D is ambiguous. Germline CDR1 DFQATT, CDR2 SNEGSKA (reference sequence). The length of the CDR3 is 15 residues. Trimming took 5 bases from V and 3 from J, leaving 16 bases between them.

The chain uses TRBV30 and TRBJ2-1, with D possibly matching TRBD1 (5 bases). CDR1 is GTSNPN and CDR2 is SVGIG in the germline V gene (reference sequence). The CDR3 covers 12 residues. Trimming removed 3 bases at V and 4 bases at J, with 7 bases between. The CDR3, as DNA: TGTGCCTGGAGCAGACAGTACAATGAGCAGTTCTTC. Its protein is CAWSRQYNEQFF.

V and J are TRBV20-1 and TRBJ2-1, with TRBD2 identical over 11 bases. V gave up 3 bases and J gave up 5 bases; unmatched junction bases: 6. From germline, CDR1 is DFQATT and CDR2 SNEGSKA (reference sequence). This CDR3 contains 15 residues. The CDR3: CSARSLGLADNEQFF. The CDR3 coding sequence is TGCAGTGCTAGGTCCTTGGGACTAGCGGACAATGAGCAGTTCTTC.

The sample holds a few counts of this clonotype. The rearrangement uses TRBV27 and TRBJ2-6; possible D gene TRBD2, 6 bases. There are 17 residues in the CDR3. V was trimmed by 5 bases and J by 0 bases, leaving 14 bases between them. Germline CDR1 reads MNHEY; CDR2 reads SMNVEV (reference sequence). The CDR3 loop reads CASSPRRDISGANVLTF. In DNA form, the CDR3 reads TGTGCCAGCAGTCCCCGGAGGGATATCTCTGGGGCCAACGTCCTGACTTTC.

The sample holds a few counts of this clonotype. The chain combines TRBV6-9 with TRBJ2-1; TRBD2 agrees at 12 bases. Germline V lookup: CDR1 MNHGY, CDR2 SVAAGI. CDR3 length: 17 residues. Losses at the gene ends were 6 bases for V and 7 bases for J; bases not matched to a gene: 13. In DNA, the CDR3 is TGTGCCAGCAGAACAAGTCCTAGCGGGAGGGTTGGGAATGAGCAGTTCTTC. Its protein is CASRTSPSGRVGNEQFF.

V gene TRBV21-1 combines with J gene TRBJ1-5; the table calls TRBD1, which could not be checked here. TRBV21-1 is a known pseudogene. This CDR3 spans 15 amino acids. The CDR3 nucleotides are TGTGCCAGCAGCAAAACCGGGACAATAAATCAGCCCCAGCATTTT. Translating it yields CASSKTGTINQPQHF.

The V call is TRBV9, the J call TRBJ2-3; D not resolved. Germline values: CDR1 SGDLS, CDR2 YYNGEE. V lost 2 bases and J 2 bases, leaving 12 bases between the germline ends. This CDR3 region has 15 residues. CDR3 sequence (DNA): TGTGCCAGCAGCGTGGAAGGTGGGCACACAGATACGCAGTATTTT. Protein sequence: CASSVEGGHTDTQYF.

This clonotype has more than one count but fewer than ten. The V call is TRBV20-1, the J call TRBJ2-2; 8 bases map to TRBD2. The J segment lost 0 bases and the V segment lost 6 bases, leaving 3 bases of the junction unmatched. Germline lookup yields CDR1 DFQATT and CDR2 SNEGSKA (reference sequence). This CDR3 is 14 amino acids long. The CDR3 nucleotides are TGCAGTGCCGTAGCGGGGTCGAACACCGGGGAGCTGTTTTTT. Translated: CSAVAGSNTGELFF.

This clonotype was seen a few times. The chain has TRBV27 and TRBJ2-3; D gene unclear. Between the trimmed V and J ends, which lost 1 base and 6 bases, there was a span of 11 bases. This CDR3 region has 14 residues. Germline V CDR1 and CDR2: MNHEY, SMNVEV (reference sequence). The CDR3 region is CASSLFRVGDTQYF. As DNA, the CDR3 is TGTGCCAGCAGTTTATTTCGGGTAGGGGATACGCAGTATTTT.